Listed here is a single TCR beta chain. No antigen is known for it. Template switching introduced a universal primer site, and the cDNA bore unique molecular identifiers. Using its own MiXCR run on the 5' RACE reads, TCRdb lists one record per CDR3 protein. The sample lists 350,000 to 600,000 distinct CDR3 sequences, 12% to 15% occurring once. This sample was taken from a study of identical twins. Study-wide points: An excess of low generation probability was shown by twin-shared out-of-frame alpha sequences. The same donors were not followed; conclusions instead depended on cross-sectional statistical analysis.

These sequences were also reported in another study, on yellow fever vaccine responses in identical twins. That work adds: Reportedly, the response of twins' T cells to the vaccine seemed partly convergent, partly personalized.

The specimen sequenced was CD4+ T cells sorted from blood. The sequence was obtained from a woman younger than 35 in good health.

CDR3 sequence (DNA): TGTGCCACCAGCAGAGATGGTCTCGCTGAAGCTTTCTTT. As protein: CATSRDGLAEAFF. The chain uses TRBV15 and TRBJ1-1; no reliable D call. Per germline, CDR1 LNHNV and CDR2 YYDKDF (reference sequence). This CDR3 region has 13 residues. V gave up 0 bases and J gave up 6 bases, with 8 bases separating them.